This paragraph reports one T cell receptor (beta chain). The antigen it binds to is not known. No base quality values were provided; no much bigger clone lies one nucleotide off. This sample is drawn from a study of HIV-infected patients and healthy controls (dated by TCRdb to the mid-2010s). V gives up 4 bases and J gives up 4 bases, and the segment between their germline ends measures 13 bases. Counted from cysteine to phenylalanine, this CDR3 has 13 amino acids. Only CDR3 DNA is held: 39 bases, read in frame from base 1. The germline V gene (reference sequence) gives CDR1 as DFQATT and CDR2 as SNEGSKA. Library preparation employed 5' RACE. The data were produced on an Illumina MiSeq. TCRdb itself trimmed the public reads at Q25 with fastp, ran MiXCR and retained productive beta chains. Rows are combined by CDR3 protein, so each entry shows the most common genes and DNA. The sample table lists approximately 67,000 distinct CDR3 sequences, around 16% of them with a count of one. Clones ranked in the top ten supply under 6.5% of the sample.

The sequenced material came from CD4+ T cells from blood. The rearranged segments are TRBV20-1 and TRBJ1-2; a tentative D call is TRBD1 (5 bases match). The sequence derives from a human donor in good health. The DNA reads as follows: TGCAGTGCTATAAGCCCGGGGGGCTATGGCTACACCTTC. Its product reads: CSAISPGGYGYTF.